Here is one T cell receptor beta chain with its context. Its antigen remains unknown. The sample is drawn from a study of PD-1 blockade in classical Hodgkin lymphoma. Study-wide background: Patients in the cohort were put on intravenous nivolumab, 3 mg/kg every 2 weeks. Regarding the study as a whole: It was reported that newly diagnosed patients had less baseline TCR diversity than healthy donors.

After autologous stem cell transplantation all patients relapsed, and prior brentuximab vedotin exposure differed between cohorts. The repertoire was sequenced with immunoSEQ multiplex PCR; TCRdb's copy has only in-frame clones and lacks some. Here the sample spans 40,000 to 45,000 clones, over 55% being singletons. The length of the CDR3 is 15 residues. Germline CDR1 and CDR2: SGHNT and YYREEE (reference sequence). Trimming took 0 bases from V and 3 from J, leaving 10 bases between them. The receptor comes from a human donor with classical Hodgkin lymphoma. The sample was peripheral blood mononuclear cells (PBMCs), taken at baseline. The chain employs TRBV5-4 and TRBJ1-5; D might be TRBD1 (5 bases). The CDR3 bases are TGTGCCAGCAGCTTGGGGCAGGGCATCAATCAGCCCCAGCATTTT. It translates to CASSLGQGINQPQHF.